This TCR beta chain is drawn from a study of CD8 T cells in ankylosing spondylitis. Using its own MiXCR run on the 5' RACE reads, TCRdb lists one record per CDR3 protein. Among a few hundred thousand distinct CDR3 sequences, about 20% were seen once, and the ten largest hold less than 35%. Notes on the study in general: Disease-linked clones, CD8+, were relatively rare in peripheral blood. Seemingly distinctive of ankylosing spondylitis blood was a TCR beta motif formed by eight highly homologous variants.

This clonotype came up a few times. Its specificity is not known. The CDR3 runs 12 residues. Trimming shortened V by 6 bases and J by 7 bases, and 10 bases separated the two germline ends. Sequenced input: blood, either unsorted or a sorted T cell fraction (not recorded which). This clonotype originated in a male donor with ankylosing spondylitis or in good health (not recorded which). The chain joins TRBV12-3 or TRBV12-4 to TRBJ1-5; D perhaps matches TRBD1 (5 bases). The CDR3 spells CASRRTPQPQHF. CDR3 nucleotides: TGTGCCAGCAGACGGACACCGCAGCCCCAGCATTTT.